A selection of T cell receptor beta chains follows, all from one sample in a study of PD-1 blockade in classical Hodgkin lymphoma. Sequencing was performed with immunoSEQ multiplex PCR; in TCRdb, only in-frame clones are kept and a portion is missing. The sample yields around 25,000 clones, less than 75% seen once. Sample: peripheral blood mononuclear cells (PBMCs), taken before the fourth cycle of nivolumab. The receptor source for this set is a human donor with classical Hodgkin lymphoma. The CDR3 runs from the conserved cysteine through the conserved F or W. The D gene is left open where the match is weak. The size of a clone is reported for some rows only, either as once, few or many, or as a class for expanded clones.

>once|TRBV5-6|TRBJ2-1|-
CASSGNNEQFF
TGTGCCAGCAGCGGGAACAATGAGCAGTTCTTC
>once|TRBV7-2|TRBJ2-2|TRBD1
CASSLGQHTGELFF
TGTGCCAGCAGCTTGGGACAGCACACCGGGGAGCTGTTTTTT
>once|TRBV27|TRBJ2-1|TRBD2
CASSSGLAGAYNEQFF
TGTGCCAGCAGTTCGGGACTAGCGGGAGCCTACAATGAGCAGTTCTTC
>-|TRBV5-4|TRBJ1-2|-
CASSLFVLQGDGYTF
TGTGCCAGCAGCTTGTTTGTCTTACAGGGCGATGGCTACACCTTC
>-|TRBV6-7|TRBJ1-5|-
CANLGTSNQPQHF
TGTGCCAACCTAGGGACAAGCAATCAGCCCCAGCATTTT
>-|TRBV6-5|TRBJ2-7|TRBD1
CASSDGQGAVYEQYF
TGTGCCAGCAGCGACGGACAGGGGGCAGTTTACGAGCAGTACTTC
>-|TRBV28|TRBJ1-4|-
CASSPGQLSTNEKLFF
TGTGCCAGCAGTCCCGGACAGCTCTCAACTAATGAAAAACTGTTTTTT
>-|TRBV18|TRBJ1-2|-
CASSQTVSSASYGYTF
TGTGCCAGCTCACAAACTGTTTCGTCAGCGAGCTATGGCTACACCTTC
>-|TRBV9|TRBJ1-2|-
CASSAQGSLNYGYTF
TGTGCCAGCAGCGCACAGGGATCCCTAAACTATGGCTACACCTTC
>once|TRBV7-9|TRBJ2-7|TRBD1
CASSLVRDRTYEQYF
TGTGCCAGCAGCTTAGTTAGGGACAGGACCTACGAGCAGTACTTC
>-|TRBV6-5|TRBJ2-1|-
CASSSRQNKYNEQFF
TGTGCCAGCAGTTCTCGACAGAACAAATACAATGAGCAGTTCTTC
>-|TRBV12-5|TRBJ2-7|-
CASGLGTVPYEQYF
TGTGCTAGTGGTTTGGGGACAGTCCCCTACGAGCAGTACTTC
>-|TRBV7-9|TRBJ2-3|TRBD2
CASSQGLAGDSDTQYF
TGTGCCAGCAGCCAAGGACTAGCGGGAGACTCAGATACGCAGTATTTT
>-|TRBV5-1|TRBJ2-2|-
CASSLALDTGELFF
TGCGCCAGCAGCTTGGCGCTGGACACCGGGGAGCTGTTTTTT
>-|TRBV11-2|TRBJ2-3|-
CASTITDTQYF
TGTGCCAGCACAATCACAGATACGCAGTATTTT
>-|TRBV15|TRBJ1-1|-
CATSRGGWSVGGTEAFF
TGTGCCACCAGCAGAGGGGGCTGGAGCGTGGGGGGCACTGAAGCTTTCTTT
>-|TRBV6-6|TRBJ1-3|TRBD1
CASSPDRAGNTIYF
TGTGCCAGCAGTCCAGACAGGGCTGGAAACACCATATATTTT
>once|TRBV5-6|TRBJ2-3|-
CASSLTALTDTQYF
TGTGCCAGCAGCTTGACAGCACTCACAGATACGCAGTATTTT
>medium-sized|TRBV11-2|TRBJ1-1|-
CASSFTGFKAFF
TGTGCCAGCAGCTTTACAGGGTTTAAAGCTTTCTTT
>once|TRBV7-3|TRBJ1-6|-
CASGTGSSYNSPLHF
TGTGCCAGCGGTACAGGGAGCTCCTATAATTCACCCCTCCACTTT
>-|TRBV6-6|TRBJ1-1|TRBD1
CASSFKTGKNTEAFF
TGTGCCAGCAGTTTTAAGACAGGGAAAAACACTGAAGCTTTCTTT
>-|TRBV10-3|TRBJ2-2|TRBD1
CAISDRAGGAAGELFF
TGTGCCATCAGTGACCGAGCAGGGGGCGCCGCCGGGGAGCTGTTTTTT
>-|TRBV5-1|TRBJ2-2|-
CASSLSSVNTGELFF
TGCGCCAGCAGCCTATCTAGCGTAAACACCGGGGAGCTGTTTTTT
>once|TRBV6-5|TRBJ1-1|-
CASRYGREGNTEAFF
TGTGCCAGCAGGTACGGACGGGAGGGGAACACTGAAGCTTTCTTT
>-|TRBV6-5|TRBJ2-2|TRBD2
CASGGGRFYGELFF
TGTGCCAGCGGTGGCGGGAGGTTTTACGGGGAGCTGTTTTTT
>-|TRBV5-1|TRBJ2-7|-
CASSFETGYEQYF
TGCGCCAGCAGCTTTGAGACAGGATACGAGCAGTACTTC
>-|TRBV5-1|TRBJ2-2|-
CASSLGARTNTGELFF
TGCGCCAGCAGCTTGGGGGCCAGAACAAACACCGGGGAGCTGTTTTTT
>-|TRBV7-9|TRBJ2-5|-
CASSRSGGETQYF
TGTGCCAGCAGCCGTTCCGGGGGAGAGACCCAGTACTTC
>-|TRBV12-5|TRBJ2-1|-
CASGFGVNYNEQFF
TGTGCTAGTGGTTTTGGCGTAAACTACAATGAGCAGTTCTTC